This T cell receptor (beta chain) was found in a study of blood T cell repertoires in COVID-19. Study background: The United States, Italy and Spain were the sources of the acute and convalescent COVID-19 samples. T cells, B-cell-depleted T cells, or PBMCs supplied cDNA or gDNA.

Original processing methods: Amplification of reference gene primers was used by the study to estimate nucleated cell counts. Produced via immunoSEQ multiplex PCR; TCRdb's table is partial and in-frame only. D and trimming were read from the DNA, whereas the V and J calls and clone size are those reported in that table. The sample holds some 260,000 clones, about 85% seen once. A note on this clone: Relative to the germline gene, one junction end is altered; a read error may explain this.

CDR1 and CDR2 from the germline V gene are SGHNT and YYREEE (reference sequence). The CDR3 spans 14 residues. This chain joins TRBV5-4 and TRBJ1-2; 8 bases line up with TRBD1. The material sequenced was peripheral blood. The origin of this receptor is a man in his late teens or twenties with active or convalescent COVID-19. CDR3 loop: CATSPIQGGYGYTF. The CDR3 nucleotides read TGTGCCACCAGCCCCATACAGGGGGGCTATGGCTACACCTTC. The whole variable domain, remainder taken from reference TRBV5-4 and TRBJ1-2, is ETGVTQSPTHLIKTRGQQVTLRCSSQSGHNTVSWYQQALGQGPQFIFQYYREEENGRGNFPPRFSGLQFPNYSSELNVNALELDDSALYLCATSPIQGGYGYTFGSGTRLTVV.